The text below deals with one T cell receptor beta chain. Its antigen is currently unknown. These data come from a study of shared clonotypes between healthy human individuals. Deletions cut 6 bases from V and 3 bases from J, with 20 bases between. CDR3 length equals 16 residues. Germline lookup yields CDR1 LNHDA and CDR2 SQIVND (reference sequence). Findings of the study overall: Blood was the only sampled material, and tissue repertoires likely differ.

Some clones are missing from TCRdb's copy, which holds only in-frame ones; the method was immunoSEQ multiplex PCR. The table lists approximately 500,000 clones, about 95% of them singletons. Each donor was a Caucasian adult residing in Nashville, Tennessee. The rearrangement uses TRBV19 and TRBJ1-2; tentatively, D is TRBD1 (6 bases). The sample was naive CD4+ T cells sorted from blood. Subset meaning: CD45RA+ positively selected. This sequence originates from a woman aged 25 to 39 in good health. CDR3 region: CASRYRDTPEDYGYTF. In DNA, the CDR3 is TGTGCCAGTAGATACCGGGACACCCCGGAGGACTATGGCTACACCTTC.